Given below is one T cell receptor beta chain in context. This CDR3 has 15 residues. Germline V gene lookup returns CDR1 SGHNT and CDR2 YYREEE (reference sequence). V was trimmed by 7 bases and J by 1 base, leaving 12 bases between them. The data were obtained in a study of T-cell reconstitution after alpha-beta-depleted transplantation in children. Unique molecular identifiers were used in preparing the TCRbeta library. TCRdb passed the PCR reads through MiXCR, listing each CDR3 protein once. Among tens of thousands of distinct CDR3 sequences, approximately 7.4% were seen once, and the ten largest hold over 2.5%.

The chain combines TRBV5-4 with TRBJ2-6; tentatively, D is TRBD1 or TRBD2 (5 bases each). The clonotype was recovered from a human donor who donated a stem cell graft to a child with acute lymphoblastic leukemia. The source material was PBMCs from the stem cell graft donor, sampled from the stem cell graft. The CDR3 region has the DNA TGTGCCAGCCCAGGGAGAGAATCTGGGGCCAACGTCCTGACTTTC. Its translation is CASPGRESGANVLTF.